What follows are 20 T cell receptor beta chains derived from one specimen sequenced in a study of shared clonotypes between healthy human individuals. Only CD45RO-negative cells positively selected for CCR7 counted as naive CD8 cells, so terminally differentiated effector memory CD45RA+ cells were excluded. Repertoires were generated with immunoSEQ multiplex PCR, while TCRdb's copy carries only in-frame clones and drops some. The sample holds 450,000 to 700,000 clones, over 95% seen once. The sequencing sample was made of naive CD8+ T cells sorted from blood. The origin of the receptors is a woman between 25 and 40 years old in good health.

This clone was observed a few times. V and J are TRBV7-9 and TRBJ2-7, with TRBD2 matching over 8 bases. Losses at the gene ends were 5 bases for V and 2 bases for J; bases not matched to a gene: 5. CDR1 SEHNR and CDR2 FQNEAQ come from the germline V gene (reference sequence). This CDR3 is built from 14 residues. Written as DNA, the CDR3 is TGTGCCAGCAGCCCCGGGGGGGGAACCTACGAGCAGTACTTC. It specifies CASSPGGGTYEQYF.

In DNA, the CDR3 is TGCGCCAGCAGGAGTTGGGACCTATCCACCGGGGAGCTGTTTTTT. It encodes CASRSWDLSTGELFF. The chain combines TRBV4-1 with TRBJ2-2, with D perhaps given as TRBD1 or TRBD2 (5 bases each). Per the germline V gene, CDR1 is MGHRA and CDR2 is YSYEKL. This CDR3 is built from 15 residues. Deletions cut 6 bases from V and 4 bases from J, with 15 bases between.

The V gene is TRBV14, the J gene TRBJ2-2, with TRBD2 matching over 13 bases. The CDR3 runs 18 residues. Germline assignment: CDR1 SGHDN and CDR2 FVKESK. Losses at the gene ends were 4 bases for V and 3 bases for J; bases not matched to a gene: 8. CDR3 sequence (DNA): TGTGCCAGCAGCCCTAGGACTAGCGGGAGAACCCACACCGGGGAGCTGTTTTTT. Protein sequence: CASSPRTSGRTHTGELFF.

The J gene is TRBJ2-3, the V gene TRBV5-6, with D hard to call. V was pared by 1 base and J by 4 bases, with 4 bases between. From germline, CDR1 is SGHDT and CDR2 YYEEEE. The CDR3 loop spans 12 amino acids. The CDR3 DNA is TGTGCCAGCAGCTTGTACCCAGATACGCAGTATTTT. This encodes CASSLYPDTQYF.

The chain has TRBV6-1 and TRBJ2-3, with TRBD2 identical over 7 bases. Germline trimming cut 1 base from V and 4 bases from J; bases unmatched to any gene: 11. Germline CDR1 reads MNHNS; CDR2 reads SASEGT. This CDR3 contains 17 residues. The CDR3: CASSEDPAGEEADTQYF. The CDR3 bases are TGTGCCAGCAGTGAAGACCCCGCGGGAGAGGAGGCAGATACGCAGTATTTT.

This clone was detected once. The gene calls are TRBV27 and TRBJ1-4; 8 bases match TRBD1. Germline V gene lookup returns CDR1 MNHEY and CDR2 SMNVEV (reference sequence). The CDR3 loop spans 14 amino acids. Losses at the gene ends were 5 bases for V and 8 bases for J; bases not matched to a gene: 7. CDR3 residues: CASSTTGGSEKLFF. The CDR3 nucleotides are TGTGCCAGCAGTACTACAGGGGGGAGCGAAAAACTGTTTTTT.

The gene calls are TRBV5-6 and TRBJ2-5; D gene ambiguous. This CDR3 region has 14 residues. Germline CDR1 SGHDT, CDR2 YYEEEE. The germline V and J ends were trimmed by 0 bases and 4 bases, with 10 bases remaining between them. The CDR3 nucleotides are TGTGCCAGCAGCTTGGAGGGTTTTGGAGAGACCCAGTACTTC. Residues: CASSLEGFGETQYF.

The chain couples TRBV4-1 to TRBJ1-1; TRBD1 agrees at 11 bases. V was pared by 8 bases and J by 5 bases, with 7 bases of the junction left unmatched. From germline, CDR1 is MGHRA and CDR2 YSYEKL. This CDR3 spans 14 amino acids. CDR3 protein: CASRDRGRGTEAFF. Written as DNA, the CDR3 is TGCGCCAGCCGGGACAGGGGGAGGGGAACTGAAGCTTTCTTT.

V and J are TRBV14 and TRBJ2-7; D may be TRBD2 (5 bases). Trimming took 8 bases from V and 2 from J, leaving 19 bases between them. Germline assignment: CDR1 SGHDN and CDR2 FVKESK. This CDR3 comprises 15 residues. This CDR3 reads CASSFGISRAYEQYF. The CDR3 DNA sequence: TGTGCCAGCTCCTTCGGGATAAGTCGGGCCTACGAGCAGTACTTC.

The CDR3 is CASSRDRGTGELFF. In nucleotides, the CDR3 is TGTGCCAGCAGTCGGGACAGGGGAACCGGGGAGCTGTTTTTT. The chain recombines TRBV6-4 with TRBJ2-2, with 10 nucleotides matching TRBD1. This CDR3 spans 14 amino acids. CDR1 MRHNA and CDR2 SNTAGT come from the germline V gene. V lost 5 bases to trimming and J lost 5 bases; unmatched junction nucleotides: 2.

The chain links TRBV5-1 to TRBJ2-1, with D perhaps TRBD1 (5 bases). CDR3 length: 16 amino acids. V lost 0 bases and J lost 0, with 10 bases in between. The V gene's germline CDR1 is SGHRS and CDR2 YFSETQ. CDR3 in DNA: TGCGCCAGCAGCTTGGCTGGGGCTTTCTCCTACAATGAGCAGTTCTTC. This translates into CASSLAGAFSYNEQFF.

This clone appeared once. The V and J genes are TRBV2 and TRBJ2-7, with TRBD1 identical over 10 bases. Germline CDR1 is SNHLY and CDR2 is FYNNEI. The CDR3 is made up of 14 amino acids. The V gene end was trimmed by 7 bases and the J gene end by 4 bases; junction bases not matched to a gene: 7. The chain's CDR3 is CASKWDRGTYEQYF. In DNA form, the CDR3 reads TGTGCCAGCAAATGGGACAGGGGTACGTACGAGCAGTACTTC.

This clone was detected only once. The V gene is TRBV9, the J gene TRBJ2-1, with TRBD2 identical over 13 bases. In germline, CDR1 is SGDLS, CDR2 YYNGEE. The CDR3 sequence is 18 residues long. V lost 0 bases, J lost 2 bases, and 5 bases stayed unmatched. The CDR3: CASSVGLAGGNPYNEQFF. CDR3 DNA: TGTGCCAGCAGCGTAGGACTAGCGGGAGGAAATCCCTACAATGAGCAGTTCTTC.

The CDR3 loop is CASSAGGRMNTEAFF. CDR3 coding DNA: TGTGCCAGCAGCGCAGGAGGCAGGATGAACACTGAAGCTTTCTTT. The rearrangement uses TRBV9 and TRBJ1-1; D is unclear. Germline V gives CDR1 SGDLS, CDR2 YYNGEE. Between the trimmed V and J ends, which lost 3 bases and 0 bases, there was a span of 12 bases. The CDR3 is 15 amino acids.

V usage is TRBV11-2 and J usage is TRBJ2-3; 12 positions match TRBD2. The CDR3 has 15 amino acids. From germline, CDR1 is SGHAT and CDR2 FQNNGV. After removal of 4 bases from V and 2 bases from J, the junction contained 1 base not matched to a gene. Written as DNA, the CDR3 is TGTGCCAGCAGCTCTAGCGGGAGGGTCACAGATACGCAGTATTTT. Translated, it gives CASSSSGRVTDTQYF.

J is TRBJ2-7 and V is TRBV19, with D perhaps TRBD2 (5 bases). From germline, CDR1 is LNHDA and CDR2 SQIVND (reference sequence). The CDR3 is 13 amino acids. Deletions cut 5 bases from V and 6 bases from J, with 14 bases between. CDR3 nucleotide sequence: TGTGCCAGTAGTCCATCTTGGGAGCGCGAGCAGTACTTC. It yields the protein CASSPSWEREQYF.

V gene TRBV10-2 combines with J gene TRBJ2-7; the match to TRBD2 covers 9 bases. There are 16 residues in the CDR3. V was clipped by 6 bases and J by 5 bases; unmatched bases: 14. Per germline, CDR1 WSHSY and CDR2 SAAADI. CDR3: CASSHTLAGGPNEQYF. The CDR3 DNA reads TGCGCCAGCAGCCACACCCTTGCGGGAGGGCCTAACGAGCAGTACTTC.

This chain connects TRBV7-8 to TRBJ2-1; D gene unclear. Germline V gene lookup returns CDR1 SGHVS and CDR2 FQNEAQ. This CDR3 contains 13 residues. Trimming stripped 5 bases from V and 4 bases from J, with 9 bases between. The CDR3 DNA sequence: TGTGCCAGCAGCAGAGGAGATTACAATGAGCAGTTCTTC. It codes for CASSRGDYNEQFF.

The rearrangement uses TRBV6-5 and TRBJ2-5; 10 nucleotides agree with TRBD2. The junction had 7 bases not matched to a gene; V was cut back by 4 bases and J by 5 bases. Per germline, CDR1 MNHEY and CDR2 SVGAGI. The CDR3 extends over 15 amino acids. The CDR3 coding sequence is TGTGCCAGCAGTTTCGCAAGCGGGAGGGCCGAGACCCAGTACTTC. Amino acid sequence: CASSFASGRAETQYF.

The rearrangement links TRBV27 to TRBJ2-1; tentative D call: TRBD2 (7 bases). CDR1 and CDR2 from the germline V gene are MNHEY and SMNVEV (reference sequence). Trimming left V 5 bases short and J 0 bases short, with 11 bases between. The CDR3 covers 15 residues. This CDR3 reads CASSAGASSYNEQFF. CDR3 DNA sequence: TGTGCCAGCAGTGCGGGGGCGAGCTCCTACAATGAGCAGTTCTTC.